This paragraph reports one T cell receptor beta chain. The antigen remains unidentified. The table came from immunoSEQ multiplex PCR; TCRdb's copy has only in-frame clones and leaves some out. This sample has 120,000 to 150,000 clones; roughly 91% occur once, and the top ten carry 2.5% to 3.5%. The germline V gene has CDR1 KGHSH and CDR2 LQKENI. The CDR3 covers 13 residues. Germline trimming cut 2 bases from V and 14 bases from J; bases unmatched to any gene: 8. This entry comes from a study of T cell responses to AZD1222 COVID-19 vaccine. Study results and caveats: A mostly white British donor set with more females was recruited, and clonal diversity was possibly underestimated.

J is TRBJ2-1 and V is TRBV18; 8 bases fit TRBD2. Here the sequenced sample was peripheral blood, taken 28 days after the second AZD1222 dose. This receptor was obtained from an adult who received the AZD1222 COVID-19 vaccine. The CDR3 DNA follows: TGTGCCAGCTCACCAGATAATAGCGGGGTAAAGTTCTTC. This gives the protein CASSPDNSGVKFF.